Each of the 11 T cell receptor beta chains below was sequenced from the same sample in a study of CD8+ T cells in alopecia areata (dated by TCRdb to the late 2010s). CD4+ cells from about 5 biomarker-study patients were further sorted into CD25+CD127- cells. The method behind the library was the immunoSEQ multiplex PCR assay. RNA was extracted from all samples and reverse transcribed into cDNA, which served as template for TCR sequencing. TCRdb carries this immuneACCESS record with in-frame sequences only. Its versions omit some clonotypes, under half of them owing to an unresolved V gene in the studies checked, with the rest unexplained. The sample records about 13,000 clones, over 50% of which are singletons. The ten top clones hold roughly 4% of the sample. Input material: CD4+ Tregs sorted from blood. Receptor source: a human donor with alopecia areata.

The rearrangement joins TRBV19 to TRBJ2-2, with TRBD1 identical over 7 bases. With V trimmed by 2 bases and J by 8 bases, 5 bases remained unmatched. The CDR3 runs to 14 residues. Germline CDR1 is LNHDA and CDR2 is SQIVND (reference sequence). The CDR3 sequence is CASSISRGRGELFF. The CDR3 DNA reads TGTGCCAGTAGTATATCCAGGGGGAGAGGGGAGCTGTTTTTT.

CDR3 region: CASSLDSVIDYGYTF. The CDR3 bases are TGTGCCAGCAGCTTAGATTCCGTTATCGACTATGGCTACACCTTC. The chain links TRBV7-8 to TRBJ1-2; no firm D call. This CDR3 comprises 15 residues. V shed 1 base and J shed 3 bases, with 12 bases lying between them. Per the germline V gene, CDR1 is SGHVS and CDR2 is FQNEAQ.

V usage is TRBV25-1 and J usage is TRBJ2-1; the match to TRBD2 covers 12 bases. This CDR3 region has 15 residues. Trimming at V came to 3 bases and at J to 6 bases, leaving 3 bases not matched to a gene. Germline V lookup: CDR1 MGHDK, CDR2 SYGVNS. The CDR3 region has the DNA TGTGCCAGCAGTGATCCTAGCGGGAGGGCCAATGAGCAGTTCTTC. Protein product: CASSDPSGRANEQFF.

This clone was detected a few times. The chain uses TRBV7-3 and TRBJ2-1; D is unresolved. This CDR3 has 13 residues. V was shortened by 4 bases and J by 2 bases, with 6 bases between the two germline ends. Germline V lookup: CDR1 SGHTA, CDR2 FQGTGA. CDR3 bases: TGTGCCAGCAGCTGGGAACCCTACAATGAGCAGTTCTTC. Encoded protein: CASSWEPYNEQFF.

This clone was seen a handful of times. CDR3 sequence (DNA): TGTGCCAGCAGCCCCCACCGGGACGGGCGACTCCAGCAGTACTTC. Encoded protein: CASSPHRDGRLQQYF. The chain employs TRBV5-4 and TRBJ2-5; either TRBD1 or TRBD2 may fit D (5 bases each). Germline CDR1 SGHNT, CDR2 YYREEE (reference sequence). The CDR3 length is 15 residues. Trimming stripped 4 bases from V and 11 bases from J, with 24 bases between.

The table lists this clone with a few counts. The V gene is TRBV27, the J gene TRBJ1-2; 7 bases line up with TRBD1. CDR1 and CDR2 (germline): MNHEY, SMNVEV (reference sequence). This CDR3 spans 17 amino acids. With V trimmed by 2 bases and J by 4 bases, 13 bases remained unmatched. The CDR3 sequence: CASSLTGAVRGSYGYTF. Here the CDR3 DNA reads TGTGCCAGCAGTTTAACAGGGGCCGTTCGCGGTAGCTATGGCTACACCTTC.

Here the CDR3 reads CASRGAGFSTDTQYF. The CDR3 DNA is TGTGCCAGCCGGGGGGCGGGGTTTAGCACAGATACGCAGTATTTT. The genes are TRBV6-1 and TRBJ2-3, with a tentative D call TRBD2 (7 bases). Trimming removed 8 bases from V and 0 bases from J, with 15 bases in between. The V gene's germline CDR1 is MNHNS and CDR2 SASEGT. The CDR3 has 15 residues.

By sample share, this clone is medium-sized. The chain joins TRBV13 to TRBJ2-5; no clear D gene. V was cut by 5 bases and J by 5 bases, with 12 bases left in between. The CDR3 spans 13 residues. Germline V lookup: CDR1 PRHDT, CDR2 FYEKMQ (reference sequence). Written as DNA, the CDR3 is TGTGCCAGCAGCGACCGTAGGTGGGAGACCCAGTACTTC. Amino acid sequence: CASSDRRWETQYF.

V gene TRBV27 combines with J gene TRBJ2-7; 10 bases are shared with TRBD1. Germline V gene data show CDR1 as MNHEY and CDR2 as SMNVEV (reference sequence). CDR3 length equals 13 residues. Trimming cost V 6 bases and J 5 bases; bases outside gene matches: 4. The chain's CDR3 is CASRGTGVHEQYF. CDR3 nucleotide sequence: TGTGCCAGCAGGGGGACAGGGGTCCACGAGCAGTACTTC.

The gene calls are TRBV5-1 and TRBJ1-1; tentatively, D is TRBD1 (6 bases). Germline V CDR1 and CDR2: SGHRS, YFSETQ. Trimming removed 4 bases at V and 7 bases at J, with 20 bases between. The CDR3 is made up of 15 amino acids. The CDR3 spells CASSGLIAPGDEAFF. Here the CDR3 DNA reads TGCGCCAGCAGCGGACTAATCGCTCCAGGGGATGAAGCTTTCTTT.

This clone was counted once. The chain combines TRBV30 with TRBJ1-2, with unresolved D. The CDR3 has 16 amino acids. The germline V gene encodes CDR1 GTSNPN and CDR2 SVGIG (reference sequence). The V end lost 6 bases, the J end lost 3 bases, and 23 bases lay between the germline ends. The CDR3: CACDAWIRNVDYGYTF. CDR3 coding DNA: TGTGCCTGTGACGCATGGATTCGGAACGTTGACTATGGCTACACCTTC. The full variable domain, rest sourced from reference TRBV30 and TRBJ1-2, is SQTIHQWPATLVQPVGSPLSLECTVEGTSNPNLYWYRQAAGRGLQLLFYSVGIGQISSEVPQNLSASRPQDRQFILSSKKLLLSDSGFYLCACDAWIRNVDYGYTFGSGTRLTVV.